This T cell receptor (beta chain) derives from a study of OX40 agonist ivuxolimab in advanced cancers. Overall study: Given to patients was ivuxolimab, an agonistic anti-OX40 (CD134) antibody. Study findings and constraints: Researchers report that CD8+ T cells had, on average, more expanded clones than CD4+. Within 6 weeks, CD4+ and CD8+ blood T cells expanded clonally at 0.1 to 3.0 mg/kg. Clonal expansion in partial responders at 0.1-3.0 mg/kg ranked among the lowest.

Note on this clone: Its antigen is undetermined.

The V and J ends lost 0 bases and 7 bases, in that order; junction bases with no gene match: 15. Germline V gene lookup returns CDR1 MGHDK and CDR2 SYGVNS. This CDR3 is built from 18 residues. The protocol was immunoSEQ multiplex PCR, while the TCRdb copy is restricted to in-frame clones and leaves out a portion. The sample contains under 65,000 clones, over 75% of which appear only once. This rearrangement joins TRBV25-1 to TRBJ1-2, with TRBD1 matching 9 bases. This receptor was taken from an adult with an advanced solid tumor such as melanoma, head and neck, liver or kidney cancer. This material consisted of CD4+ or CD8+ T cells sorted from blood, taken in a trial of the OX40 agonist ivuxolimab. CDR3 DNA: TGTGCCAGCAGTGAATATGGATTACAGGGGGCCCCGGGCGGTGGCTACACCTTC. It is translated as CASSEYGLQGAPGGGYTF.